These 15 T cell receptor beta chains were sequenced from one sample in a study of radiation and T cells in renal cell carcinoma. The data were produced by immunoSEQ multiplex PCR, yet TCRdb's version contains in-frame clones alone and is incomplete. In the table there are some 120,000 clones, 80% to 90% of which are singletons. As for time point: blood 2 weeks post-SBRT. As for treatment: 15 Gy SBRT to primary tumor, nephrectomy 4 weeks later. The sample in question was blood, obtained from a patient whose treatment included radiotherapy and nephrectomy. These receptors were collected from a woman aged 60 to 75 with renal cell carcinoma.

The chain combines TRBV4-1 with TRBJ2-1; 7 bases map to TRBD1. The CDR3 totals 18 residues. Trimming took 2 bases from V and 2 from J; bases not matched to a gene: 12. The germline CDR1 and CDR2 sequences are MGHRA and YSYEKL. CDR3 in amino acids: CASSQLWGDRVTYNEQFF. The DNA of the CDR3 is TGCGCCAGCAGCCAATTATGGGGTGACAGGGTAACCTACAATGAGCAGTTCTTC.

CDR3 residues: CAGSTSGRADTQYF. CDR3 sequence (DNA): TGTGCCGGGTCGACTAGCGGGAGGGCAGATACGCAGTATTTT. The chain uses TRBV6-1 and TRBJ2-3; 14 bases align to TRBD2. Germline trimming cut 11 bases from V and 4 bases from J; bases unmatched to any gene: 5. The germline gives CDR1 MNHNS, CDR2 SASEGT. The CDR3 totals 14 residues.

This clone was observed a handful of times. The CDR3 loop is CAVPGHDTDIQYF. In DNA form, the CDR3 reads TGTGCCGTCCCGGGACACGATACGGACATTCAGTACTTC. V is TRBV19 and J is TRBJ2-4; weak D call: TRBD1 (6 bases). CDR3 length: 13 amino acids. Germline values: CDR1 LNHDA, CDR2 SQIVND (reference sequence). Trimming removed 11 bases at V and 8 bases at J, with 19 bases between.

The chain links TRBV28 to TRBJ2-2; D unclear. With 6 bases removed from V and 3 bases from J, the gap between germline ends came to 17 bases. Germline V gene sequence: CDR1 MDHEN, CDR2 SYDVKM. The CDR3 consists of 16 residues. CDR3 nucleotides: TGTGCCAGCAGGGCTACGGTAATTCGGGACACCGGGGAGCTGTTTTTT. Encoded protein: CASRATVIRDTGELFF.

The CDR3 DNA reads TGCGCCAGCAGCCACGGCGACAGGGTAAACTATGGCTACACCTTC. This gives the protein CASSHGDRVNYGYTF. This chain links TRBV4-1 with TRBJ1-2, with 7 bases identical to TRBD1. Germline assignment: CDR1 MGHRA and CDR2 YSYEKL. With V trimmed by 3 bases and J by 2 bases, 6 bases remained unmatched. The CDR3 runs 15 residues.

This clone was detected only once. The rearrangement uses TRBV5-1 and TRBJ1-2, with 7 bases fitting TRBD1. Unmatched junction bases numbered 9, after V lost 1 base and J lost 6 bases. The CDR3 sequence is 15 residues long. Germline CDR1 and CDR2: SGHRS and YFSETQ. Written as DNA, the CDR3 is TGCGCCAGCAGCTTGTCGTCTACAGGGGATAATGGCTACACCTTC. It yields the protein CASSLSSTGDNGYTF. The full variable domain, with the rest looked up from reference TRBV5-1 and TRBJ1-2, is KAGVTQTPRYLIKTRGQQVTLSCSPISGHRSVSWYQQTPGQGLQFLFEYFSETQRNKGNFPGRFSGRQFSNSRSEMNVSTLELGDSALYLCASSLSSTGDNGYTFGSGTRLTVV.

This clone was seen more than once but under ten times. The CDR3 loop is CASSLDRGKVWYQETQYF. DNA for the CDR3: TGTGCCAGCAGCTTGGACAGGGGGAAGGTTTGGTACCAAGAGACCCAGTACTTC. This sequence joins TRBV5-6 and TRBJ2-5, with 8 bases aligning to TRBD1. The CDR3 length is 18 residues. From germline, CDR1 is SGHDT and CDR2 YYEEEE. Unmatched junction bases numbered 10, after V lost 0 bases and J lost 0 bases.

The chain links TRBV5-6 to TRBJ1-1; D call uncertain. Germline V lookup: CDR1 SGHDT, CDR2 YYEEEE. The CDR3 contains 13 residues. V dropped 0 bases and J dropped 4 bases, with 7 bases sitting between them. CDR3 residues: CASSLAVGTEAFF. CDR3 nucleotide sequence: TGTGCCAGCAGCTTGGCTGTGGGCACTGAAGCTTTCTTT.

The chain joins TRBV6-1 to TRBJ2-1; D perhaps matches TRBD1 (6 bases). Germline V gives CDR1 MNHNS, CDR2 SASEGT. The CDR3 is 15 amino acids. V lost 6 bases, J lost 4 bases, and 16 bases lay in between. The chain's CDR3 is CASSLEGTQYNEQFF. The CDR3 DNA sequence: TGTGCCAGCAGCCTTGAAGGGACACAGTACAATGAGCAGTTCTTC.

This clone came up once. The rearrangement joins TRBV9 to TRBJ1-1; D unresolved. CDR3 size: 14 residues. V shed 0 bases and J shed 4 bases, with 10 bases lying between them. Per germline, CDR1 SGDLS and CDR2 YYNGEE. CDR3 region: CASSVATDTTEAFF. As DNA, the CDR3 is TGTGCCAGCAGCGTAGCTACGGATACCACTGAAGCTTTCTTT.

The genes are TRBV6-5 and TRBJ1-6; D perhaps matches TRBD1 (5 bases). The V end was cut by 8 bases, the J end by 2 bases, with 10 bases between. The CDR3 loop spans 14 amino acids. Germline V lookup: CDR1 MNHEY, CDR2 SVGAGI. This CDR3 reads CASRRGAYNSPLHF. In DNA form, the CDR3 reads TGTGCCAGCCGACGGGGCGCCTATAATTCACCCCTCCACTTT.

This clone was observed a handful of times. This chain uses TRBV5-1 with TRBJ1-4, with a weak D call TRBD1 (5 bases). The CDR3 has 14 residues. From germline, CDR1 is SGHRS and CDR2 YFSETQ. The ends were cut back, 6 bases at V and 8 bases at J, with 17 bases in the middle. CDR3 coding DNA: TGCGCCAGCAAGGAGGATCTTCCAGGGGAAAAACTGTTTTTT. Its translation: CASKEDLPGEKLFF.

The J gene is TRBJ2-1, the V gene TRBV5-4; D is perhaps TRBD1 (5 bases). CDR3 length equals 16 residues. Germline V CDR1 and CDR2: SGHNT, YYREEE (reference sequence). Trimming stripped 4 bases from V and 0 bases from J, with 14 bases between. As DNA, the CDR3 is TGTGCCAGCAGCCTAGACAGTTATAGCTCCTACAATGAGCAGTTCTTC. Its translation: CASSLDSYSSYNEQFF.

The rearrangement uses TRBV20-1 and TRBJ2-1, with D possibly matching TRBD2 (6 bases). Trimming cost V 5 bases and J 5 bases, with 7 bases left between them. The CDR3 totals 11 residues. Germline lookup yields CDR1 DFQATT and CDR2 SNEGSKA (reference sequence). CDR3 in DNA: TGCAGTGCTCGGAGGGACAATGAGCAGTTCTTC. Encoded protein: CSARRDNEQFF.

The CDR3 loop reads CASTGRVTDTQYF. CDR3 sequence (DNA): TGTGCCAGCACCGGACGGGTCACAGATACGCAGTATTTT. This chain connects TRBV28 to TRBJ2-3; no reliable D call. This CDR3 has 13 amino acids. The germline V and J ends were trimmed by 7 bases and 2 bases, with 10 bases remaining between them. Per the germline V gene, CDR1 is MDHEN and CDR2 is SYDVKM.